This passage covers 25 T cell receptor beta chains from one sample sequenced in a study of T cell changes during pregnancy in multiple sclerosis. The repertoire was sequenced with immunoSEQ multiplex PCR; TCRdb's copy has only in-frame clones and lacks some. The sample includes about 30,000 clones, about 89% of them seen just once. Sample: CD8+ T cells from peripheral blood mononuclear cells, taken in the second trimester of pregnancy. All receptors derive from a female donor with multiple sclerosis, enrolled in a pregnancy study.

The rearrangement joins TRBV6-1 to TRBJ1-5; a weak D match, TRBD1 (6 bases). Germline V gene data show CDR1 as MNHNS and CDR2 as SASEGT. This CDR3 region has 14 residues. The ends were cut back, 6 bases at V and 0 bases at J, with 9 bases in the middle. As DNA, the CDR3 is TGTGCCAGCAGCCGGACAGCTAGCAATCAGCCCCAGCATTTT. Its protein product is CASSRTASNQPQHF.

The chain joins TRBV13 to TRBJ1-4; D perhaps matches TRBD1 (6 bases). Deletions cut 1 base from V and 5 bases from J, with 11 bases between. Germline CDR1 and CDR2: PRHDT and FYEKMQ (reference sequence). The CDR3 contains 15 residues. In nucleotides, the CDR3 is TGTGCCAGCAGCTTAGAGGCAGGGGACAATGAAAAACTGTTTTTT. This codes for CASSLEAGDNEKLFF.

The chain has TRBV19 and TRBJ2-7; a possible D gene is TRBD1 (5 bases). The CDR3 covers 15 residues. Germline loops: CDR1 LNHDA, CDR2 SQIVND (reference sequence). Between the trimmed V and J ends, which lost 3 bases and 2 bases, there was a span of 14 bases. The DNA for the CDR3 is TGTGCCAGTAGTATTTTCTCAGGGCCGGCCTACGAGCAGTACTTC. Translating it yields CASSIFSGPAYEQYF.

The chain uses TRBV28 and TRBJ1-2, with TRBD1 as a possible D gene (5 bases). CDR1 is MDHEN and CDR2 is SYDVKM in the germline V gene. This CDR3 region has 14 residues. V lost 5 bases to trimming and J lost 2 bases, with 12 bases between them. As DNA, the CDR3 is TGTGCCAGCAGTGGGGCCCTCGAAAACTATGGCTACACCTTC. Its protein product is CASSGALENYGYTF.

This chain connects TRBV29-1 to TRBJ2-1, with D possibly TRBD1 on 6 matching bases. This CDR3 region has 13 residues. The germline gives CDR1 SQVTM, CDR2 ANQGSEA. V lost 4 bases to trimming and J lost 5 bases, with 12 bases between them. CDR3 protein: CSVGGQANNEQFF. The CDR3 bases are TGCAGCGTTGGGGGGCAGGCTAACAATGAGCAGTTCTTC.

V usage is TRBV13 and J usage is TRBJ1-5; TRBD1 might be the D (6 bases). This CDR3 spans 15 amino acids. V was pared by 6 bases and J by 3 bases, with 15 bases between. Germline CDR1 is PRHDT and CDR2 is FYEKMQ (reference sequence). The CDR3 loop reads CASSSGRGNNQPQHF. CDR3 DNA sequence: TGTGCCAGCAGTTCAGGGAGGGGGAACAATCAGCCCCAGCATTTT.

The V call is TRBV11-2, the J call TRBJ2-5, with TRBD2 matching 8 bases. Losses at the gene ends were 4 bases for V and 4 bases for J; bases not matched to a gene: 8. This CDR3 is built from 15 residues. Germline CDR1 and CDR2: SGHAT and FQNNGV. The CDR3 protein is CASSSAGGVGETQYF. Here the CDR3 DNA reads TGTGCCAGCAGCTCTGCCGGGGGGGTGGGAGAGACCCAGTACTTC. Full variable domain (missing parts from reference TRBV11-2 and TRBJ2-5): EAGVAQSPRYKIIEKRQSVAFWCNPISGHATLYWYQQILGQGPKLLIQFQNNGVVDDSQLPKDRFSAERLKGVDSTLKIQPAKLEDSAVYLCASSSAGGVGETQYFGPGTRLLVL.

The CDR3 region is CASSEVGTGGLNTEAFF. DNA of the CDR3: TGTGCCAGCAGTGAAGTCGGGACAGGGGGACTGAACACTGAAGCTTTCTTT. The chain recombines TRBV25-1 with TRBJ1-1; 11 bases align to TRBD1. Germline CDR1 MGHDK, CDR2 SYGVNS. There are 17 residues in the CDR3. Trimming removed 2 bases from V and 0 bases from J; junction bases left unmatched: 5.

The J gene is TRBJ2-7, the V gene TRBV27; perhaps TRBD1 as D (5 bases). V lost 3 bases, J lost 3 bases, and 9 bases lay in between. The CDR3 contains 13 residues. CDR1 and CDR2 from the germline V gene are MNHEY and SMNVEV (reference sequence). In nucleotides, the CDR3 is TGTGCCAGCAGTTTGGGGCGGAGCTACGAGCAGTACTTC. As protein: CASSLGRSYEQYF.

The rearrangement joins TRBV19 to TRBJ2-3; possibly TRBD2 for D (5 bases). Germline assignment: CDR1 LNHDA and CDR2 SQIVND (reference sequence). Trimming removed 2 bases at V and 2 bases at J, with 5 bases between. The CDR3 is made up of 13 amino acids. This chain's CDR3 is CASSIRDTDTQYF. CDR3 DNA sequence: TGTGCCAGTAGTATACGGGACACAGATACGCAGTATTTT.

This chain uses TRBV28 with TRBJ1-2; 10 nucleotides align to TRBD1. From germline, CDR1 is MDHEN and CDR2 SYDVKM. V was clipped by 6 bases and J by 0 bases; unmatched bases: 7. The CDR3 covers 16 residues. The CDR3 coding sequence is TGTGCCAGCAGCGGGACAGGGGCCCCTCCTAACTATGGCTACACCTTC. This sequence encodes CASSGTGAPPNYGYTF.

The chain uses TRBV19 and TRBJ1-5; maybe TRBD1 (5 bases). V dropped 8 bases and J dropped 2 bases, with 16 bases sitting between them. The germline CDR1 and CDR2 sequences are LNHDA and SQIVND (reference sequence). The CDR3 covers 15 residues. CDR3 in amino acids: CASGGGQGGNQPQHF. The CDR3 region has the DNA TGTGCCAGTGGGGGAGGGCAGGGAGGCAATCAGCCCCAGCATTTT.

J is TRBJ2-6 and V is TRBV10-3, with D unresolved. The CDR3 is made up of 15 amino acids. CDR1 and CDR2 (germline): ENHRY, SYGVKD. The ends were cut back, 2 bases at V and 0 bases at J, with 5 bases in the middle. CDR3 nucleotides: TGTGCCATCAGTGAGACAAACTCTGGGGCCAACGTCCTGACTTTC. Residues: CAISETNSGANVLTF.

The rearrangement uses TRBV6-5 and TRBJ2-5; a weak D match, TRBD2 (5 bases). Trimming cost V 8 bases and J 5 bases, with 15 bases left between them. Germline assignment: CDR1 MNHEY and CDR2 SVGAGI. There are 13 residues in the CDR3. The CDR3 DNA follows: TGTGCCAGCGCCGCGGCTAGCCTGGAGACCCAGTACTTC. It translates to CASAAASLETQYF.

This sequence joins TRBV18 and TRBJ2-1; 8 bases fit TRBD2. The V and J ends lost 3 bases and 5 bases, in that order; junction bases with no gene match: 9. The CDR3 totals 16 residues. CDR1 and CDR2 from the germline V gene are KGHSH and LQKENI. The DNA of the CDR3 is TGTGCCAGCTCACCGACGCGGGGGGCCGGGGACAATGAGCAGTTCTTC. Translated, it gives CASSPTRGAGDNEQFF.

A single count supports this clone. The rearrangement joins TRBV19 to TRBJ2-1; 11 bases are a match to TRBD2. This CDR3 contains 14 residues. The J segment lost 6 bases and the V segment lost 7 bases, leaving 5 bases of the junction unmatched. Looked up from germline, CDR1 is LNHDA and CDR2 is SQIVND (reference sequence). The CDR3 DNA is TGTGCCAGTACGCCACTAGCGGGGGCCAATGAGCAGTTCTTC. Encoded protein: CASTPLAGANEQFF.

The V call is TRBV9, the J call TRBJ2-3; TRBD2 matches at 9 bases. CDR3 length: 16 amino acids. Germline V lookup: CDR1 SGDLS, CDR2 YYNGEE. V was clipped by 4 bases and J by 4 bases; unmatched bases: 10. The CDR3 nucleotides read TGTGCCAGCAGCTTGAAAGCGGGGGGCCAGCCAGATACGCAGTATTTT. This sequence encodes CASSLKAGGQPDTQYF.

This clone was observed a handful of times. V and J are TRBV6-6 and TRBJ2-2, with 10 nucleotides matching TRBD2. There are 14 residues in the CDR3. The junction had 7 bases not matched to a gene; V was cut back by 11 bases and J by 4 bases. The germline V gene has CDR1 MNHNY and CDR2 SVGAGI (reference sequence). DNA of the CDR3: TGTGCCTCGGGGCTAGCGGGAGCCACCGGGGAGCTGTTTTTT. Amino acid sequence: CASGLAGATGELFF.

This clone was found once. The CDR3 protein is CASSQDRGQGDEKLFF. The CDR3, as DNA: TGCGCCAGCAGCCAAGATAGGGGGCAGGGCGATGAAAAACTGTTTTTT. The chain has TRBV4-3 and TRBJ1-4; the match to TRBD1 covers 7 bases. Germline assignment: CDR1 LGHNA and CDR2 YSLEER. The CDR3 is made up of 16 amino acids. V lost 0 bases and J lost 6; bases outside the gene matches: 7.

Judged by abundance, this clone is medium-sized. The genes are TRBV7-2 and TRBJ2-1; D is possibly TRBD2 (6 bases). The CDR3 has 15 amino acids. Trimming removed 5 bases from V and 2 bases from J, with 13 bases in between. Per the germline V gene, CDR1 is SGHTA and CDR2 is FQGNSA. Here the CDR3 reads CASSPGSGAYNEQFF. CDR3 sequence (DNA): TGTGCCAGCAGCCCCGGGAGCGGCGCCTACAATGAGCAGTTCTTC.

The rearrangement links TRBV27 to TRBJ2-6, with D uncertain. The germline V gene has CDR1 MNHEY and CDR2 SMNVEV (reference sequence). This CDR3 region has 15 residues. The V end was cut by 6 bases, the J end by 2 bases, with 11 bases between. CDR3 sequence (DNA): TGTGCCAGCAGCAACTCTCCCACTGGGGCCAACGTCCTGACTTTC. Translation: CASSNSPTGANVLTF. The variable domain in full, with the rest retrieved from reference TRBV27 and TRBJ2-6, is EAQVTQNPRYLITVTGKKLTVTCSQNMNHEYMSWYRQDPGLGLRQIYYSMNVEVTDKGDVPEGYKVSRKEKRNFPLILESPSPNQTSLYFCASSNSPTGANVLTFGAGSRLTVL.

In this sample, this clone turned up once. This CDR3 is CASSPYQGTQETQYF. The CDR3 DNA reads TGTGCCAGCAGCCCCTATCAGGGGACCCAAGAGACCCAGTACTTC. The chain has TRBV7-3 and TRBJ2-5; D is perhaps TRBD1 (6 bases). The V gene's germline CDR1 is SGHTA and CDR2 FQGTGA. V lost 5 bases and J lost 1, with 14 bases in between. CDR3 length: 15 residues.

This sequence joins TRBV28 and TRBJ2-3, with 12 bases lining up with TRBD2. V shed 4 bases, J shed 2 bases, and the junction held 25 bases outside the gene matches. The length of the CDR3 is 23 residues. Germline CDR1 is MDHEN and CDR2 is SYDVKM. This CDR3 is CASSSHRVTKVLAGGSYTDTQYF. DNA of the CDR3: TGTGCCAGCAGTTCCCACAGGGTAACGAAAGTACTAGCGGGAGGCTCCTACACAGATACGCAGTATTTT.

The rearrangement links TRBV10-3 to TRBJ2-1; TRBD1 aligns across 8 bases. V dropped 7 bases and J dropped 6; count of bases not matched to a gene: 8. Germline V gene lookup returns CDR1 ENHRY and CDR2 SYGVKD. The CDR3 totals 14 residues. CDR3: CAINDGQGGNEQFF. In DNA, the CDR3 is TGTGCCATCAATGATGGACAGGGCGGCAATGAGCAGTTCTTC.

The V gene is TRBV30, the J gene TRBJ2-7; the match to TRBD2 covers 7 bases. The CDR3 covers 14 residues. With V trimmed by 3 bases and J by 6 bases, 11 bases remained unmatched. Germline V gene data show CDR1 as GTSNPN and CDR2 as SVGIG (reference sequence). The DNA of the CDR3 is TGTGCCTGGAGCACTCCAAGCGGGAACTCCGAGCAGTACTTC. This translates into CAWSTPSGNSEQYF. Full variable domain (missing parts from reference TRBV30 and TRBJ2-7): SQTIHQWPATLVQPVGSPLSLECTVEGTSNPNLYWYRQAAGRGLQLLFYSVGIGQISSEVPQNLSASRPQDRQFILSSKKLLLSDSGFYLCAWSTPSGNSEQYFGPGTRLTVT.